Listed below are T cell receptor beta chains from one sample, sequenced in a study of blood T cell repertoires in COVID-19. Assay used: immunoSEQ multiplex PCR; TCRdb lists only in-frame clones, some missing. The profile shows roughly 380,000 clones, roughly four fifths of them singletons. Material for sequencing was peripheral blood. All receptors come from a human donor with acute or convalescent COVID-19. The donor label of this sample is uncertain. CDR3s include the opening cysteine and the closing phenylalanine or tryptophan. D genes are given only for firm matches. Rows may omit the clone size; those that give it use once, few, many or a size class.

>NA|14|TRBV5-4|TRBJ2-7|NA
CASSLRLAPYEQYF
TGTGCCAGCAGCTTGCGTCTAGCGCCCTACGAGCAGTACTTC
>TRBD1|17|TRBV19|TRBJ1-2|few
CASKVRDREYEDYGYTF
TGTGCCAGTAAAGTCCGGGACAGGGAATACGAGGACTATGGCTACACCTTC
>NA|15|TRBV5-6|TRBJ1-4|NA
CASSLNPGESEKLFF
TGTGCCAGCAGCTTGAATCCGGGTGAGAGTGAAAAACTGTTTTTT
>NA|15|TRBV6-5|TRBJ1-5|NA
CASGPTGVSNQPQHF
TGTGCCAGCGGCCCGACAGGAGTTAGCAATCAGCCCCAGCATTTT
>NA|13|TRBV7-9|TRBJ2-7|once
CASSLKGLYEQYF
TGTGCCAGCAGTCTTAAGGGGCTTTACGAGCAGTACTTC
>NA|15|TRBV6-2/TRBV6-3|TRBJ1-6|NA
CASSSHGGGNSPLHF
TGTGCCAGCAGCTCACACGGTGGAGGCAATTCACCCCTCCACTTT
>NA|15|TRBV5-1|TRBJ1-2|NA
CASSPTGGEGYGYTF
TGCGCCAGCAGCCCAACGGGGGGGGAAGGCTATGGCTACACCTTC
>NA|14|TRBV28|TRBJ2-7|NA
CASRERGFRYEQYF
TGTGCCAGCAGAGAAAGGGGATTTCGCTACGAGCAGTACTTC
>NA|17|TRBV7-2|TRBJ2-2|NA
CASSLARQGWRAGELFF
TGTGCCAGCAGCTTAGCACGACAGGGATGGAGGGCCGGGGAGCTGTTTTTT
>NA|13|TRBV2|TRBJ1-1|NA
CASSRQLNTEAFF
TGTGCCAGCTCCCGACAGCTGAACACTGAAGCTTTCTTT
>NA|13|TRBV30|TRBJ1-1|NA
CAWRNDRRAEAFF
TGTGCCTGGAGGAATGACCGGAGGGCTGAAGCTTTCTTT
>TRBD2|16|TRBV7-9|TRBJ2-3|NA
CASSLVFSGIADTQYF
TGTGCCAGCAGCTTAGTTTTTAGCGGGATCGCGGATACGCAGTATTTT
>TRBD2|15|TRBV4-1|TRBJ2-7|many
CASSLTSGGIYEQYF
TGCGCCAGCAGCCTAACTAGCGGGGGAATCTACGAGCAGTACTTC
>NA|16|TRBV19|TRBJ1-3|NA
CASSIGRDYSGNTIYF
TGTGCCAGTAGTATCGGCCGGGACTACTCTGGAAACACCATATATTTT
>NA|16|TRBV29-1|TRBJ1-1|NA
CSVEDSAGWRNTEAFF
TGCAGCGTTGAAGATTCAGCAGGGTGGCGGAACACTGAAGCTTTCTTT
>NA|16|TRBV5-5|TRBJ2-2|NA
CASSFLAVANTGELFF
TGTGCCAGCAGCTTTCTGGCGGTTGCGAACACCGGGGAGCTGTTTTTT
>NA|15|TRBV18|TRBJ1-1|NA
CASSPQTGSKTEAFF
TGTGCCAGCTCACCGCAAACCGGGTCGAAAACTGAAGCTTTCTTT
>NA|12|TRBV29-1|TRBJ1-2|NA
CSVEAGVYGYTF
TGCAGCGTTGAAGCCGGGGTATATGGCTACACCTTC
>TRBD2|15|TRBV7-9|TRBJ2-1|NA
CASSRRTGGMNEQFF
TGTGCCAGCAGTCGGAGGACGGGAGGAATGAATGAGCAGTTCTTC
>TRBD2|14|TRBV29-1|TRBJ2-3|NA
CSVAGGFGPDTQYF
TGCAGCGTTGCGGGAGGTTTTGGGCCAGATACGCAGTATTTT
>NA|16|TRBV7-2|TRBJ2-6|NA
CASSFITGSGANVLTF
TGTGCCAGCAGCTTCATTACAGGGTCTGGGGCCAACGTCCTGACTTTC
>NA|13|TRBV27|TRBJ2-1|once
CASSLKQKNEQFF
TGTGCCAGCAGTTTAAAACAGAAAAATGAGCAGTTCTTC
>NA|14|TRBV7-2|TRBJ2-1|NA
CASSLGIAKYEQFF
TGTGCCAGCAGCTTAGGAATAGCTAAGTATGAGCAGTTCTTC
>NA|12|TRBV11-2|TRBJ1-5|NA
CASGQLNQPQHF
TGTGCCAGCGGACAGTTAAATCAGCCCCAGCATTTT
>NA|14|TRBV4-1|TRBJ1-6|few
CASSEVPYNSPLHF
TGCGCCAGCAGTGAGGTTCCCTATAATTCACCCCTCCACTTT
>NA|14|TRBV6-2/TRBV6-3|TRBJ1-1|NA
CASSYLNRADKAFF
TGTGCCAGCAGTTACCTCAACAGGGCTGACAAAGCTTTCTTT
>TRBD1|13|TRBV6-1|TRBJ1-6|NA
CASRDREFTPLHF
TGTGCCAGCCGGGACAGGGAATTCACACCCCTCCACTTT
>NA|13|TRBV6-5|TRBJ1-4|NA
CASSQTRNEKLFF
TGTGCCAGCAGCCAAACTAGAAATGAAAAACTGTTTTTT
>NA|14|TRBV14|TRBJ1-2|few
CASSHRQQNYGYTF
TGTGCCAGCAGCCACCGACAGCAGAACTATGGCTACACCTTC
>NA|14|TRBV3-1/TRBV3-2|TRBJ1-3|few
CASSLSHLRNTIYF
TGTGCCAGCAGCCTATCTCACCTAAGAAACACCATATATTTT
>NA|14|TRBV24-1|TRBJ1-5|NA
CATSGGSSNQPQHF
TGTGCCACCAGTGGAGGTAGTAGCAATCAGCCCCAGCATTTT
>TRBD1|19|TRBV5-1|TRBJ2-2|many
CASSPGKKVGTGVPGELFF
TGCGCCAGCAGCCCAGGAAAAAAAGTGGGGACAGGGGTCCCCGGGGAGCTGTTTTTT
>NA|16|TRBV28|TRBJ1-5|NA
CASKGRGTQKNQPQHF
TGTGCCAGCAAAGGGAGGGGGACACAAAAGAATCAGCCCCAGCATTTT
>NA|13|TRBV15|TRBJ1-5|NA
CATSTRTAQPQHF
TGTGCCACCAGCACAAGGACAGCACAGCCCCAGCATTTT
>NA|16|TRBV7-8|TRBJ2-2|NA
CASSREGGASTGELFF
TGTGCCAGCAGCCGAGAGGGGGGGGCGAGCACCGGGGAGCTGTTTTTT
>TRBD1|17|TRBV27|TRBJ1-2|NA
CASSLWAGGGKPYGYTF
TGTGCCAGCAGTTTATGGGCAGGGGGAGGTAAACCCTATGGCTACACCTTC
>TRBD1|16|TRBV7-2|TRBJ2-2|NA
CASSFPGQGYTGELFF
TGTGCCAGCAGCTTCCCGGGACAGGGGTACACCGGGGAGCTGTTTTTT
>NA|15|TRBV10-1|TRBJ2-7|NA
CASSPGVERLYEQYF
TGCGCCAGCAGTCCCGGAGTAGAGAGACTTTACGAGCAGTACTTC
>TRBD1|15|TRBV7-8|TRBJ1-2|NA
CASSPRGQSNYGYTF
TGTGCCAGCAGCCCGAGGGGACAGTCAAACTATGGCTACACCTTC
>NA|14|TRBV5-6|TRBJ1-5|NA
CASSWRQANQPQHF
TGTGCCAGCAGCTGGAGACAGGCCAATCAGCCCCAGCATTTT
>TRBD2|18|TRBV3-1/TRBV3-2|TRBJ2-5|NA
CASSQTRLAGLLQETQYF
TGTGCCAGCAGCCAGACTAGACTAGCGGGGTTACTCCAAGAGACCCAGTACTTC
>TRBD2|16|TRBV10-3|TRBJ2-1|NA
CAISGSGSGIVDEQFF
TGTGCCATCTCGGGTAGCGGGAGCGGTATTGTGGATGAGCAGTTCTTC
>TRBD1|16|TRBV4-1|TRBJ2-1|NA
CASSRETGSAYNEQFF
TGCGCCAGCAGCCGAGAGACAGGGTCGGCCTACAATGAGCAGTTCTTC
>TRBD1|17|TRBV3-1/TRBV3-2|TRBJ2-2|NA
CASSQYTFRGRVGELFF
TGTGCCAGCAGCCAATACACCTTCAGGGGGCGCGTCGGGGAGCTGTTTTTT
>NA|13|TRBV3-1/TRBV3-2|TRBJ1-2|NA
CASSRGGQGGYTF
TGTGCCAGCAGCCGCGGGGGCCAAGGAGGCTACACCTTC
>NA|13|TRBV29-1|TRBJ1-2|NA
CSVEGSGRVGYTF
TGCAGCGTTGAAGGTTCGGGTCGGGTTGGCTACACCTTC
>NA|16|TRBV7-2|TRBJ1-2|NA
CASSLDPGGSYYGYTF
TGTGCCAGCAGCTTAGATCCCGGAGGCTCCTACTATGGCTACACCTTC
>NA|13|TRBV6-5|TRBJ1-2|NA
CASRGGLSGGYTF
TGTGCCAGCAGGGGCGGGCTTTCTGGCGGCTACACCTTC